This passage covers 11 T cell receptor beta chains from one sample sequenced in a study of blood T cell repertoires in COVID-19. The method was immunoSEQ multiplex PCR; TCRdb's version includes in-frame clones alone and lacks a portion of them. The data hold around 130,000 clones, with approximately 88% observed a single time. Source material: peripheral blood. These receptors were collected from a woman in her twenties or thirties who had recovered from COVID-19.

This clone was counted only a few times. The chain uses TRBV19 and TRBJ1-5; weak D call: TRBD1 (6 bases). CDR3 length: 14 residues. V dropped 9 bases and J dropped 3 bases, with 15 bases sitting between them. CDR1 LNHDA and CDR2 SQIVND come from the germline V gene (reference sequence). This CDR3 reads CASRKTGSNQPQHF. CDR3 bases: TGTGCCAGCCGCAAAACAGGGTCCAATCAGCCCCAGCATTTT.

This clone appeared a few times. This chain links TRBV7-8 with TRBJ1-2; D unresolved. The CDR3 contains 13 residues. Trimming pared 5 bases from V and 4 bases from J, leaving 11 bases between. Per the germline V gene, CDR1 is SGHVS and CDR2 is FQNEAQ. For the CDR3, the DNA is TGTGCCAGCAGCCAGGAGAAATTCTATGGCTACACCTTC. Translating it yields CASSQEKFYGYTF.

J is TRBJ1-6 and V is TRBV7-9; D perhaps matches TRBD1 (6 bases). The V and J ends lost 4 bases and 0 bases respectively, with 13 bases between them. The germline V gene has CDR1 SEHNR and CDR2 FQNEAQ (reference sequence). CDR3 length equals 17 residues. CDR3 nucleotide sequence: TGTGCCAGCAGCTCGGACAGCATAAACTCCTATAATTCACCCCTCCACTTT. Translated: CASSSDSINSYNSPLHF. Full variable domain (rest looked up from reference TRBV7-9 and TRBJ1-6): DTGVSQNPRHKITKRGQNVTFRCDPISEHNRLYWYRQTLGQGPEFLTYFQNEAQLEKSRLLSDRFSAERPKGSFSTLEIQRTEQGDSAMYLCASSSDSINSYNSPLHFGNGTRLTVT.

The rearrangement uses TRBV29-1 and TRBJ2-3, with 8 nucleotides matching TRBD1. J was trimmed by 6 bases and V by 3 bases; bases with no gene match: 8. CDR1 and CDR2 (germline): SQVTM, ANQGSEA. The CDR3 length is 14 residues. The CDR3 loop is CSVDSGGRSDTQYF. As DNA, the CDR3 is TGCAGCGTTGATTCAGGGGGCCGAAGTGATACGCAGTATTTT.

The chain joins TRBV10-2 to TRBJ2-2, with 9 bases matching TRBD2. Trimming took 1 base from V and 3 from J; bases not matched to a gene: 9. The CDR3 consists of 18 residues. The V gene's germline CDR1 is WSHSY and CDR2 SAAADI. The CDR3 DNA reads TGCGCCAGCAGTGAGTTTTTTCGGCTAGCGGGACACACCGGGGAGCTGTTTTTT. Translation: CASSEFFRLAGHTGELFF.

The chain employs TRBV7-9 and TRBJ1-1, with D uncertain. This CDR3 comprises 14 residues. Germline CDR1 SEHNR, CDR2 FQNEAQ (reference sequence). V was cut by 1 base and J by 2 bases, with 8 bases left in between. The CDR3 region is CASSLGEGNTEAFF. CDR3 in DNA: TGTGCCAGCAGCTTAGGTGAGGGAAACACTGAAGCTTTCTTT.

The V gene is TRBV7-3, the J gene TRBJ2-5; weak D call: TRBD2 (7 bases). The V and J ends lost 1 base and 4 bases respectively, with 10 bases between them. This CDR3 comprises 14 residues. The V gene's germline CDR1 is SGHTA and CDR2 FQGTGA. The CDR3 loop is CASSLRGGVETQYF. For the CDR3, the DNA is TGTGCCAGCAGCTTAAGAGGGGGGGTAGAGACCCAGTACTTC.

The chain couples TRBV6-4 to TRBJ2-1; 7 bases fit TRBD2. Germline CDR1 MRHNA, CDR2 SNTAGT. There are 13 residues in the CDR3. The V and J ends lost 1 base and 7 bases, in that order; junction bases with no gene match: 1. The CDR3 bases are TGTGCCAGCAGTGACTATAGCGGGAATGAGCAGTTCTTC. Its translation: CASSDYSGNEQFF.

The CDR3 DNA reads TGCGCCAGCAGCAGCCGGGACAGGGGGTACGAGCAGTACTTC. Protein: CASSSRDRGYEQYF. This chain connects TRBV5-1 to TRBJ2-7; 11 bases match TRBD1. Per the germline V gene, CDR1 is SGHRS and CDR2 is YFSETQ. The ends lost 4 bases at V and 4 bases at J; junction bases unmatched: 4. This CDR3 contains 14 residues.

The chain is built from TRBV2 and TRBJ1-4; D remains ambiguous. Germline CDR1 and CDR2: SNHLY and FYNNEI. The CDR3 consists of 14 residues. The V and J ends lost 6 bases and 7 bases respectively, with 15 bases between them. The CDR3 nucleotides are TGTGCCAGCAGCCAAAACTCCGAGAGTGAAAAACTGTTTTTT. Its protein product is CASSQNSESEKLFF. Combining the CDR3 with reference TRBV2 and TRBJ1-4 gives the whole variable domain EPEVTQTPSHQVTQMGQEVILRCVPISNHLYFYWYRQILGQKVEFLVSFYNNEISEKSEIFDDQFSVERPDGSNFTLKIRSTKLEDSAMYFCASSQNSESEKLFFGSGTQLSVL.

This clone was counted a single time. V usage is TRBV7-8 and J usage is TRBJ1-2, with a tentative D call TRBD1 (6 bases). Trimming cost V 1 base and J 4 bases, with 7 bases left between them. CDR1 is SGHVS, CDR2 FQNEAQ, per germline. This CDR3 has 13 residues. The CDR3 bases are TGTGCCAGCAGCTTAGGGACAGCCTATGGCTACACCTTC. This encodes CASSLGTAYGYTF.